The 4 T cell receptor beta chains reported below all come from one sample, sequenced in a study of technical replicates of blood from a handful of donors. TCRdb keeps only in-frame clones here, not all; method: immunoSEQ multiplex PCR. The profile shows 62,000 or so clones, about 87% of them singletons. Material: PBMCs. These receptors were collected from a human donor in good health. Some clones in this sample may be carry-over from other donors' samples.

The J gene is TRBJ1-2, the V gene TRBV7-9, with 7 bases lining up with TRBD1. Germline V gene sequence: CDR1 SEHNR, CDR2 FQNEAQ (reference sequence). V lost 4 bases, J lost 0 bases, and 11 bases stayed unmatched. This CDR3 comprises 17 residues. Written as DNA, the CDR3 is TGTGCCAGCAGCTCCGTCGCGGACAGGTTGTCTAACTATGGCTACACCTTC. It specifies CASSSVADRLSNYGYTF.

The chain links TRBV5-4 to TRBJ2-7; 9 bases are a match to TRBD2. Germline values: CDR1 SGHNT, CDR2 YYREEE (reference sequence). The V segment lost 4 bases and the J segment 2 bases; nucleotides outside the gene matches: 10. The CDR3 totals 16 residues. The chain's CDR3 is CASSPRGSGSPYEQYF. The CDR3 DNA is TGTGCCAGCAGCCCCCGGGGTAGCGGGAGCCCCTACGAGCAGTACTTC.

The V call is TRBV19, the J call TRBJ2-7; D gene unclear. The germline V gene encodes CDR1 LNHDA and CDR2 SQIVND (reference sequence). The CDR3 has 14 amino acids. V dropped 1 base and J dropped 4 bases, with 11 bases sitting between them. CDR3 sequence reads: CASSIGYGVYEQYF. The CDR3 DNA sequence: TGTGCCAGTAGTATAGGTTACGGTGTATACGAGCAGTACTTC.

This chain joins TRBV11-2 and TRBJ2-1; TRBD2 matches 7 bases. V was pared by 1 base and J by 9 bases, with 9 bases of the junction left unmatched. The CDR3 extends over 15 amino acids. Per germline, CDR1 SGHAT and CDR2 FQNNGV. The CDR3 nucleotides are TGTGCCAGCAGCTTAGTGAGCGGGATCGTCGGTGAGCAGTTCTTC. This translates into CASSLVSGIVGEQFF. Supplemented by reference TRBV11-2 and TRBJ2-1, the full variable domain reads EAGVAQSPRYKIIEKRQSVAFWCNPISGHATLYWYQQILGQGPKLLIQFQNNGVVDDSQLPKDRFSAERLKGVDSTLKIQPAKLEDSAVYLCASSLVSGIVGEQFFGPGTRLTVL.